Sequencing of this T cell receptor beta chain was carried out in a study of OX40 agonist ivuxolimab in advanced cancers. Some background on the complete study: The costimulatory receptor OX40 (CD134) was targeted by ivuxolimab, a fully human IgG2 agonistic monoclonal antibody. Intravenous ivuxolimab was administered to patients every 2 weeks at six dose levels: 0.01, 0.1, 0.3, 1.5, 3 and 10 mg/kg. Among the approximately 50 dose-escalation patients, approximately 20 had hepatocellular carcinoma, some 15 melanoma, 9 renal cell carcinoma and 9 head and neck cancer. A male proportion of approximately 83% and a mean age of approximately 58 years, ranging from 23 to 79, were recorded for the dose-escalation cohort. Patients were allowed to have had prior anti-PD-1, anti-PD-L1 or anti-CTLA-4 therapy, and 40% of the dose-escalation patients had been treated with checkpoint inhibitors. Three dose-escalation patients achieved partial responses, one with hepatocellular carcinoma and two with cutaneous melanoma. Peripheral TCRbeta sequencing was intended to test whether TCR sequence diversity was altered and clonal T-cell expansion was caused by ivuxolimab. The monotherapy dose-escalation portion (N of about 52 patients) of the phase I ivuxolimab trial is reported in the paper. What the work shows at the level of the full study, not this receptor alone: Low levels of normalized T-cell clonal expansion were also seen in some patients who did not respond. The antigen specificity of the clonally expanded peripheral T cells was not determined. In partial responders in the 0.1-3.0 mg/kg groups, normalized peripheral clonal expansion was found to be among the lowest, especially among CD8+ T cells. After ivuxolimab, expanded clones were on average more numerous among CD8+ T cells than among CD4+ T cells. At doses of 0.1 to 3.0 mg/kg, clonal expansion of both CD4+ and CD8+ blood T cells was observed from baseline to week 6.

Trimming removed 7 bases from V and 5 bases from J, leaving 8 bases between the germline ends. The germline V gene sets CDR1 to MGHDK and CDR2 to SYGVNS. From the cysteine through the phenylalanine, the CDR3 covers 12 amino acids. Left in the record is the CDR3 DNA by itself, 36 bases read in frame from the first base. Patients with a history of autoimmune disease or receiving systemic immunosuppression were excluded from the trial. Peripheral blood for TCR sequencing was collected from all dose cohorts at baseline, on cycle 4 day 1, and on cycle 7 day 1. Samples were obtained from an open-label, multicenter, first-in-human phase I dose-escalation trial of ivuxolimab. Adults with locally advanced or metastatic melanoma, renal cell carcinoma, hepatocellular carcinoma or head and neck squamous cell carcinoma were enrolled in the trial. Before TCR sequencing, CD4+ T cells and CD8+ T cells from peripheral blood were sorted into separate populations.

Genomic DNA was isolated from the sorted cells so that the TCRbeta CDR3 region could be sequenced. TCRbeta CDR3 regions were sequenced using the immunoSEQ Assay. As stored in TCRdb, this immuneACCESS dataset retains in-frame rearrangements with V and J assigned. A fraction of the clones does not appear; measured against another copy, unresolved V genes explain less than half of the discrepancy, and the remainder lacks a known reason. This sample gives tens of thousands of clones in total; around 90% of them show up just once. The biggest ten clones account for roughly 15% of the sample. About this clone: It has no known antigen specificity. Base qualities are not provided; no much larger clone lies one nucleotide away.

This receptor was taken from an adult with an advanced solid tumor such as melanoma, head and neck, liver or kidney cancer. Sequencing used CD4+ or CD8+ T cells sorted from blood, obtained in a trial of the OX40 agonist ivuxolimab. Recombination connected TRBV25-1 to TRBJ2-2; the D gene is possibly TRBD1 or TRBD2, each agreeing over 6 bases. The base sequence is TGTGCCAGCAAGGGGGGTACCGGGGAGCTGTTTTTT. This gives the protein CASKGGTGELFF.